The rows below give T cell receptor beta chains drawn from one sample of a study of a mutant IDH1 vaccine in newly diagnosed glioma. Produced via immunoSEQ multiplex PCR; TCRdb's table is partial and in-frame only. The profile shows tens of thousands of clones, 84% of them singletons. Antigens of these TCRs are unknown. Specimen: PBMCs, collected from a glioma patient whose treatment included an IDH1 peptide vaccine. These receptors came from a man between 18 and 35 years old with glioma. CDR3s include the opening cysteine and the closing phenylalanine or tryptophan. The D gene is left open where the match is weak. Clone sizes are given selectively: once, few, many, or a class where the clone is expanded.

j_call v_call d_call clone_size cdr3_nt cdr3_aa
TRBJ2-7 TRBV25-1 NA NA TGTGCCAGCAGTGAACTCCACCACTACGAGCAGTACTTC CASSELHHYEQYF
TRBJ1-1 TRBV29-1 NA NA TGCAGCGTTGGAATTGGCACTGAAGCTTTCTTT CSVGIGTEAFF
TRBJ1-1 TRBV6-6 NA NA TGTGCCAGCAGTTACGGGCCGTCGGGGGAAGCTTTCTTT CASSYGPSGEAFF
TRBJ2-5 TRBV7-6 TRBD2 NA TGTGCCAGCAGCCAACACGGGGGACTAGCGGAACGGTATGGGGAGACCCAGTACTTC CASSQHGGLAERYGETQYF
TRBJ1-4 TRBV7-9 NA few TGTGCCAGCAGTCCGGGTCCAAGTAATGAAAAACTGTTTTTT CASSPGPSNEKLFF
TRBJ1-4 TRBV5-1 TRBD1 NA TGCGCCAGCAGCAAGGGACAGGGGAAGTGGAATGAAAAACTGTTTTTT CASSKGQGKWNEKLFF
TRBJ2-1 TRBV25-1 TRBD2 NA TGTGCCAGCAGTGATAGGGGAAGCGGGAGGCCACACAATGAGCAGTTCTTC CASSDRGSGRPHNEQFF
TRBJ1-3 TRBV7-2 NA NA TGTGCCAGCAGCAAAAATCCTAGTAGCTCTGGAAACACCATATATTTT CASSKNPSSSGNTIYF
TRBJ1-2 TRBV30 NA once TGTGCCTGGAGTCCTCAGGGTCTCCACTCTAACTATGGCTACACCTTC CAWSPQGLHSNYGYTF
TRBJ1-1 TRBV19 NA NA TGTGCCAGTAGTATAGATCTTTGGGTGAACACTGAAGCTTTCTTT CASSIDLWVNTEAFF
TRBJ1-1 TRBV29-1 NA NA TGCAGCGCCGAATCGCTGCTGGCTTTCTTT CSAESLLAFF
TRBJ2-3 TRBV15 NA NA TGTGCCACCAGCAGAGCCGGGGCCGATACGCAGTATTTT CATSRAGADTQYF